Presented here are 4 T cell receptor beta chains from one specimen sequenced in a study of shared clonotypes between healthy human individuals. Generated by immunoSEQ multiplex PCR, the TCRdb table keeps only in-frame clones and is missing some. The table includes 450,000 to 500,000 clones, about 84% detected once. Sequenced input: PBMCs. These receptor sequences come from a woman in her 40s in good health. Some clones in this sample may be carry-over from other donors' samples.

The chain carries TRBV30 and TRBJ1-2; D is unresolved. This CDR3 comprises 12 residues. Trimming stripped 3 bases from V and 8 bases from J, with 13 bases between. Germline loops: CDR1 GTSNPN, CDR2 SVGIG (reference sequence). The CDR3 spells CAWRLNPGGYTF. As DNA, the CDR3 is TGTGCCTGGAGACTCAACCCTGGCGGCTACACCTTC.

Points on this clone: The sample holds other DNA sequences that translate to the same CDR3. The gene calls are TRBV7-9 and TRBJ2-6; D not resolved. This CDR3 has 15 amino acids. V gave up 1 base and J gave up 1 base, with 5 bases separating them. Germline CDR1 reads SEHNR; CDR2 reads FQNEAQ (reference sequence). The CDR3 reads CASSLDRSGANVLTF. The CDR3, as DNA: TGTGCCAGCAGCTTAGATCGGTCTGGGGCCAACGTCCTGACTTTC. Supplemented by reference TRBV7-9 and TRBJ2-6, the full variable domain reads DTGVSQNPRHKITKRGQNVTFRCDPISEHNRLYWYRQTLGQGPEFLTYFQNEAQLEKSRLLSDRFSAERPKGSFSTLEIQRTEQGDSAMYLCASSLDRSGANVLTFGAGSRLTVL.

The chain has TRBV27 and TRBJ1-1; 9 bases agree with TRBD1. Germline lookup yields CDR1 MNHEY and CDR2 SMNVEV (reference sequence). V dropped 2 bases and J dropped 4; count of bases not matched to a gene: 2. CDR3 length: 14 residues. DNA of the CDR3: TGTGCCAGCAGTTTAAGGGACAGGGCCACTGAAGCTTTCTTT. This gives the protein CASSLRDRATEAFF.

This clone turned up a few times. The CDR3 sequence: CASRGQGVTGELFF. The CDR3, as DNA: TGTGCCAGCAGGGGACAGGGGGTCACCGGGGAGCTGTTTTTT. The chain carries TRBV2 and TRBJ2-2; 11 positions agree with TRBD1. The CDR3 runs to 14 residues. Germline V lookup: CDR1 SNHLY, CDR2 FYNNEI. With 6 bases clipped from V and 4 bases from J, the junction kept 1 base outside the gene matches. Looking up the rest from reference TRBV2 and TRBJ2-2 gives the full variable domain: EPEVTQTPSHQVTQMGQEVILRCVPISNHLYFYWYRQILGQKVEFLVSFYNNEISEKSEIFDDQFSVERPDGSNFTLKIRSTKLEDSAMYFCASRGQGVTGELFFGEGSRLTVL.